This TCR beta chain was profiled in a study of blood T cell repertoires in COVID-19. In the study overall: COVID-19 samples from acute and convalescent phases originated in the United States, Italy and Spain. From T cells, B-cell-depleted T cells, or PBMCs came the material, which was cDNA or gDNA.

Some clones are missing from TCRdb's copy, which holds only in-frame ones; the method was immunoSEQ multiplex PCR. The data hold 200,000 to 250,000 clones, with less than 90% observed a single time. CDR3 length: 15 amino acids. Germline V gene lookup returns CDR1 SGDLS and CDR2 YYNGEE. The trim removed 4 bases at V and 2 bases at J, leaving 9 bases unmatched. Source material: peripheral blood. The chain joins TRBV9 to TRBJ2-7; 7 bases map to TRBD1. The receptor's source is a woman aged 55-69 years who had recovered from COVID-19. As DNA, the CDR3 is TGTGCCAGCAGCCGAGGGGGACAGCGGCCCTACGAGCAGTACTTC. It yields the protein CASSRGGQRPYEQYF.